This TCR beta chain was sequenced in a study of OX40 agonist ivuxolimab in advanced cancers. Overall study context: Patients' therapy was ivuxolimab, an antibody that acts as an agonist of OX40 (CD134). Prior anti-PD-1, anti-PD-L1 or anti-CTLA-4 therapy was allowed; around 40% had some.

The table came from immunoSEQ multiplex PCR; TCRdb's copy has only in-frame clones and leaves some out. The sample includes tens of thousands of clones, 77% of them seen just once. CDR1 and CDR2 (germline): SNHLY, FYNNEI. The CDR3 spans 19 residues. With 5 bases clipped from V and 0 bases from J, the junction kept 11 bases outside the gene matches. This clone was detected only once. The J gene is TRBJ2-3, the V gene TRBV2, with 13 bases identical to TRBD2. The TCR originated in an adult with an advanced solid tumor such as melanoma, head and neck, liver or kidney cancer. The material was CD4+ or CD8+ T cells sorted from blood, obtained in a trial of the OX40 agonist ivuxolimab. The CDR3 here is CASSWRVGTSGVSTDTQYF. In DNA form, the CDR3 reads TGTGCCAGCAGTTGGAGGGTTGGGACTAGCGGGGTTAGCACAGATACGCAGTATTTT. The full variable domain, completed using reference TRBV2 and TRBJ2-3, is EPEVTQTPSHQVTQMGQEVILRCVPISNHLYFYWYRQILGQKVEFLVSFYNNEISEKSEIFDDQFSVERPDGSNFTLKIRSTKLEDSAMYFCASSWRVGTSGVSTDTQYFGPGTRLTVL.